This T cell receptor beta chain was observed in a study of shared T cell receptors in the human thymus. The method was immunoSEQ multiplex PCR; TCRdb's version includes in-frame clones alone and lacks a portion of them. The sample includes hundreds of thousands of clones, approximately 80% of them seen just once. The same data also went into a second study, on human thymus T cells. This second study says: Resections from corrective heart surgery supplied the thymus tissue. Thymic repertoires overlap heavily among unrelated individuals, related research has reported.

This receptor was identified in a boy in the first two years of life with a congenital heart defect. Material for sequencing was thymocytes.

The CDR3 is CASSVGQGNQPQHF. For the CDR3, the DNA is TGTGCCAGCAGCGTAGGACAGGGCAATCAGCCCCAGCATTTT. V usage is TRBV9 and J usage is TRBJ1-5, with a tentative D call TRBD1 (6 bases). V lost 0 bases to trimming and J lost 2 bases, with 6 bases between them. This CDR3 comprises 14 residues. Germline V lookup: CDR1 SGDLS, CDR2 YYNGEE.